These 19 T cell receptor beta chains share one sample of origin, sequenced in a study of graft-versus-host responses after intestinal transplantation (dated by TCRdb to the early 2020s). In light of the paper, this sample's time point label describes: cells obtained before transplantation from donor or recipient. Libraries were prepared through the immunoSEQ multiplex PCR assay. Drawn from immuneACCESS, this table holds only the in-frame rearrangements with V and J called that TCRdb kept. Clones are partly lost; checked studies trace under half to an unresolved V gene and leave the rest unexplained. Within this sample are about 15,000 clones, with 30% to 35% of them counted one time only. Around 3.7% of the sample comes from the top ten. This material consisted of alloreactive CD4+ T cells from a mixed lymphocyte reaction culture, taken before intestinal transplant. Per the publication, the cell subset or site label means: CFSE-low proliferating T cells sorted from roughly six-day pre-transplant mixed lymphocyte reaction (GvH or HvG direction). The receptors come from a human patient who received an intestinal transplant.

This clone showed up just a few times. The sample carries other DNA sequences with the same CDR3. V is TRBV5-1 and J is TRBJ2-6, with unresolved D. Between the trimmed V and J ends, which lost 0 bases and 1 base, there was a span of 5 bases. The CDR3 runs 15 residues. The germline CDR1 and CDR2 sequences are SGHRS and YFSETQ. The CDR3 DNA sequence: TGCGCCAGCAGCTTGGGTGGATCTGGGGCCAACGTCCTGACTTTC. This encodes CASSLGGSGANVLTF. Combining the CDR3 with reference TRBV5-1 and TRBJ2-6 gives the whole variable domain KAGVTQTPRYLIKTRGQQVTLSCSPISGHRSVSWYQQTPGQGLQFLFEYFSETQRNKGNFPGRFSGRQFSNSRSEMNVSTLELGDSALYLCASSLGGSGANVLTFGAGSRLTVL.

V is TRBV7-5 and J is TRBJ1-2. TRBV7-5 is a listed pseudogene. The CDR3 is 16 amino acids. The CDR3 sequence is CARRRNKVGKTYGYTF. CDR3 sequence (DNA): TGTGCCAGAAGAAGGAATAAAGTAGGAAAGACCTATGGCTACACCTTC.

V and J are TRBV5-6 and TRBJ1-3, with D perhaps matching TRBD1 (6 bases). The CDR3 is 14 amino acids. Deletions cut 4 bases from V and 3 bases from J, with 11 bases between. The germline V gene encodes CDR1 SGHDT and CDR2 YYEEEE. This CDR3 is CASSVQGYGNTIYF. CDR3 DNA sequence: TGTGCCAGCAGCGTGCAGGGGTATGGAAACACCATATATTTT.

This clone is categorized as medium-sized. The V gene is TRBV6-7, the J gene TRBJ2-2; D unclear. TRBV6-7 has ORF status, its function being uncertain. The CDR3 contains 15 residues. Deletions cut 0 bases from V and 4 bases from J, with 9 bases between. CDR3 coding DNA: TGTGCCAGCAGTTACTCGTTCTCCCGCACCGGGGAGCTGTTTTTT. It is translated as CASSYSFSRTGELFF.

The chain links TRBV4-1 to TRBJ1-6, with 12 bases aligning to TRBD1. V lost 3 bases and J lost 7; bases outside the gene matches: 1. The germline V gene has CDR1 MGHRA and CDR2 YSYEKL. The CDR3 runs to 15 residues. The CDR3 nucleotides are TGCGCCAGCAGCCATGGGACAGGGGGCAATTCACCCCTCCACTTT. Translation: CASSHGTGGNSPLHF.

V usage is TRBV15 and J usage is TRBJ2-7, with TRBD2 matching 9 bases. The J segment lost 3 bases and the V segment lost 2 bases, leaving 5 bases of the junction unmatched. CDR3 size: 15 residues. Germline lookup yields CDR1 LNHNV and CDR2 YYDKDF (reference sequence). The CDR3 DNA reads as TGTGCCACCAGCAGACAAAGCGGGGGGTACTACGAGCAGTACTTC. It codes for CATSRQSGGYYEQYF.

This CDR3 is CASSSPYGYTF. The CDR3 nucleotides are TGTGCCAGCAGTTCTCCCTATGGCTACACCTTC. This chain joins TRBV6-6 and TRBJ1-2; no clear D gene. Germline CDR1 and CDR2: MNHNY and SVGAGI (reference sequence). The V and J ends lost 4 bases and 4 bases respectively, with 4 bases between them. CDR3 size: 11 residues.

V gene TRBV11-2 combines with J gene TRBJ1-4; possibly TRBD1 for D (6 bases). The CDR3 is 14 amino acids. CDR1 is SGHAT, CDR2 FQNNGV, per germline. V was clipped by 5 bases and J by 3 bases, with 10 bases between them. The CDR3, as DNA: TGTGCCAGCAGCCTACAGGGTTCTAATGAAAAACTGTTTTTT. Translated, it gives CASSLQGSNEKLFF.

This chain connects TRBV28 to TRBJ2-7; D is perhaps TRBD2 (6 bases). Trimming removed 2 bases at V and 6 bases at J, with 14 bases between. This CDR3 contains 14 residues. Germline CDR1 MDHEN, CDR2 SYDVKM. This CDR3 is CASSLGRGMGEQYF. CDR3 bases: TGTGCCAGCAGTTTAGGACGGGGGATGGGCGAGCAGTACTTC.

The CDR3 protein is CASSGGENTEAFF. The CDR3 nucleotides are TGTGCCAGCAGCGGAGGTGAGAACACTGAAGCTTTCTTT. V gene TRBV7-2 combines with J gene TRBJ1-1, with D unclear. Trimming stripped 5 bases from V and 1 base from J, with 8 bases between. Germline lookup yields CDR1 SGHTA and CDR2 FQGNSA. The CDR3 totals 13 residues. The variable domain in full, completed from reference TRBV7-2 and TRBJ1-1, reads GAGVSQSPSNKVTEKGKDVELRCDPISGHTALYWYRQSLGQGLEFLIYFQGNSAPDKSGLPSDRFSAERTGGSVSTLTIQRTQQEDSAVYLCASSGGENTEAFFGQGTRLTVV.

This clone was found once. The chain links TRBV5-1 to TRBJ2-7, with D hard to call. The CDR3 is made up of 13 amino acids. With 0 bases removed from V and 2 bases from J, the gap between germline ends came to 6 bases. The germline gives CDR1 SGHRS, CDR2 YFSETQ. The CDR3 bases are TGCGCCAGCAGCTTGGCGGGCCCCTACGAGCAGTACTTC. It translates to CASSLAGPYEQYF.

A remark on this clone: A clone one base away is much larger, so this may be a read error. The sample holds other DNA sequences that translate to the same CDR3. This rearrangement joins TRBV7-2 to TRBJ1-6; D is uncertain. The CDR3 covers 14 residues. V was shortened by 1 base and J by 3 bases, with 4 bases between the two germline ends. Germline V gene data show CDR1 as SGHTA and CDR2 as FQGNSA. CDR3 amino acids: CASSLGNYNSPLHF. The CDR3 DNA follows: TGTGCCAGCAGCTTAGGGAACTATAATTCACCCCTCCACTTT.

This clone has only a few counts. The CDR3 protein is CASSLTTTGELFF. CDR3 bases: TGCGCCAGCAGCCTAACAACCACCGGGGAGCTGTTTTTT. The chain combines TRBV5-1 with TRBJ2-2; no clear D. V lost 4 bases, J lost 4 bases, and 8 bases lay in between. The CDR3 covers 13 residues. From germline, CDR1 is SGHRS and CDR2 YFSETQ. Drawing the rest from reference TRBV5-1 and TRBJ2-2, the complete variable domain is KAGVTQTPRYLIKTRGQQVTLSCSPISGHRSVSWYQQTPGQGLQFLFEYFSETQRNKGNFPGRFSGRQFSNSRSEMNVSTLELGDSALYLCASSLTTTGELFFGEGSRLTVL.

J is TRBJ2-1 and V is TRBV27, with 9 bases that match TRBD2. Germline CDR1 and CDR2: MNHEY and SMNVEV (reference sequence). V dropped 2 bases and J dropped 7; count of bases not matched to a gene: 12. CDR3 length: 17 residues. The CDR3 region is CASSLAGGSLLGNEQFF. The DNA for the CDR3 is TGTGCCAGCAGTTTAGCGGGGGGGTCACTCCTCGGGAATGAGCAGTTCTTC.

For this clone: A far larger clone is one base from this, pointing to a likely read error. The CDR3 spells CAGSESWATQPQHF. The CDR3 DNA is TGTGCCGGCAGTGAATCTTGGGCCACACAGCCCCAGCATTTT. This rearrangement joins TRBV6-1 to TRBJ1-5, with D hard to call. The CDR3 has 14 residues. The germline V gene encodes CDR1 MNHNS and CDR2 SASEGT.

In its sample, this clone was seen a few times. This chain links TRBV28 with TRBJ2-5; D call uncertain. Trimming removed 6 bases at V and 4 bases at J, with 18 bases between. This CDR3 is built from 15 residues. The germline V gene encodes CDR1 MDHEN and CDR2 SYDVKM. The CDR3 protein is CASSVASIRTETQYF. In nucleotides, the CDR3 is TGTGCCAGCAGCGTCGCCAGCATCCGTACAGAGACCCAGTACTTC.

V and J are TRBV27 and TRBJ1-1; D remains ambiguous. The length of the CDR3 is 13 residues. V dropped 2 bases and J dropped 1 base, with 5 bases sitting between them. Germline CDR1 is MNHEY and CDR2 is SMNVEV (reference sequence). The CDR3 DNA reads TGTGCCAGCAGTTTACTACGGAACACTGAAGCTTTCTTT. It translates to CASSLLRNTEAFF.

The chain links TRBV7-2 to TRBJ1-2; tentatively, D is TRBD1 (6 bases). Trimming left V 1 base short and J 5 bases short, with 8 bases between. Germline V gene sequence: CDR1 SGHTA, CDR2 FQGNSA. The CDR3 extends over 13 amino acids. The CDR3 loop is CASSLGQDYGYTF. CDR3 nucleotides: TGTGCCAGCAGCTTAGGACAGGATTATGGCTACACCTTC.

The chain carries TRBV6-1 and TRBJ1-1; D remains unclear. CDR1 MNHNS and CDR2 SASEGT come from the germline V gene. This CDR3 has 15 residues. Trimming took off 4 bases at V and 7 bases at J, with 19 bases between the two ends. The CDR3 sequence: CASSAAIRSRGEAFF. CDR3 in DNA: TGTGCCAGCAGTGCAGCCATAAGAAGCCGGGGTGAAGCTTTCTTT.